Presented here are 25 T cell receptor beta chains from one specimen sequenced in a study of blood T cell repertoires in COVID-19. TCRdb's copy holds only in-frame clones and misses some; the assay was immunoSEQ multiplex PCR. Of under 200,000 clones in the sample, roughly 82% are singletons; the top ten hold around 7.8%. The sequenced sample was peripheral blood. The receptors shown here come from a woman aged 60-70 years with COVID-19, enrolled during active disease.

This chain joins TRBV6-6 and TRBJ2-7; weak D call: TRBD1 (6 bases). V was clipped by 6 bases and J by 6 bases, with 18 bases between them. Germline CDR1 is MNHNY and CDR2 is SVGAGI (reference sequence). There are 14 residues in the CDR3. The CDR3 DNA is TGTGCCAGCAGCCCCGGACTGAGGACAGCCGAGCAGTACTTC. It is translated as CASSPGLRTAEQYF.

This rearrangement joins TRBV21-1 to TRBJ1-5; whether TRBD1, the table's D call, matches the DNA was not checked. TRBV21-1 is reported as a pseudogene. CDR3 length equals 16 residues. CDR3 residues: CASSKGEVRGVGPQHF. The DNA for the CDR3 is TGTGCCAGCAGCAAAGGTGAGGTCAGGGGGGTGGGCCCCCAGCATTTT.

The chain couples TRBV5-8 to TRBJ1-4; TRBD1 is a possible D gene (5 bases). Trimming shortened V by 4 bases and J by 0 bases, and 7 bases separated the two germline ends. In germline, CDR1 is SGHTS, CDR2 YDEGEE. This CDR3 spans 14 amino acids. The DNA for the CDR3 is TGTGCCAGCAGCCCAGGGTCAACTAATGAAAAACTGTTTTTT. This encodes CASSPGSTNEKLFF. Variable domain in full (rest from reference TRBV5-8 and TRBJ1-4): EAGVTQSPTHLIKTRGQQATLRCSPISGHTSVYWYQQALGLGLQFLLWYDEGEERNRGNFPPRFSGRQFPNYSSELNVNALELEDSALYLCASSPGSTNEKLFFGSGTQLSVL.

This clone was counted a single time. The chain couples TRBV29-1 to TRBJ2-1; TRBD1 matches 7 bases. The CDR3 spans 14 residues. CDR1 SQVTM and CDR2 ANQGSEA come from the germline V gene. The trim removed 6 bases at V and 0 bases at J, leaving 5 bases unmatched. CDR3 sequence reads: CSVDRSSSYNEQFF. Written as DNA, the CDR3 is TGCAGCGTGGACAGGTCTAGCTCCTACAATGAGCAGTTCTTC.

V usage is TRBV7-2 and J usage is TRBJ1-1; maybe TRBD1 (5 bases). V shed 11 bases and J shed 3 bases, with 16 bases lying between them. The V gene's germline CDR1 is SGHTA and CDR2 FQGNSA. The CDR3 is 13 residues long. DNA of the CDR3: TGTGCCTCGGGGGTCCGGAGGGACACTGAAGCTTTCTTT. Its protein product is CASGVRRDTEAFF. Complete variable domain (other parts from reference TRBV7-2 and TRBJ1-1): GAGVSQSPSNKVTEKGKDVELRCDPISGHTALYWYRQSLGQGLEFLIYFQGNSAPDKSGLPSDRFSAERTGGSVSTLTIQRTQQEDSAVYLCASGVRRDTEAFFGQGTRLTVV.

The genes are TRBV6-4 and TRBJ1-1; D is unclear. V shed 4 bases and J shed 4 bases, with 13 bases lying between them. This CDR3 comprises 14 residues. Germline V gene lookup returns CDR1 MRHNA and CDR2 SNTAGT. The CDR3 loop is CASSVDHRGTEAFF. The CDR3 DNA reads TGTGCCAGCAGTGTGGATCATCGGGGCACTGAAGCTTTCTTT.

The V and J genes are TRBV6-2 or TRBV6-3 and TRBJ1-2; D may be TRBD1 (5 bases). V gave up 2 bases and J gave up 3 bases, with 16 bases separating them. The CDR3 runs 16 residues. CDR1 and CDR2 (germline): MNHEY, SVGEGT. CDR3 loop: CASSYTLGGLDYGYTF. In DNA, the CDR3 is TGTGCCAGCAGTTACACGTTGGGGGGTTTGGACTATGGCTACACCTTC.

The table lists this clone with a few counts. The chain couples TRBV6-6 to TRBJ2-3; D is possibly TRBD2 (6 bases). V lost 6 bases and J lost 2, with 12 bases in between. This CDR3 is 14 amino acids long. Germline V lookup: CDR1 MNHNY, CDR2 SVGAGI (reference sequence). The CDR3 DNA follows: TGTGCCAGCAGAAGGGACTTATCCACAGATACGCAGTATTTT. Its translation is CASRRDLSTDTQYF.

The gene calls are TRBV28 and TRBJ1-6, with D possibly matching TRBD1 (5 bases). Trimming pared 6 bases from V and 7 bases from J, leaving 16 bases between. The V gene's germline CDR1 is MDHEN and CDR2 SYDVKM. The CDR3 consists of 15 residues. The CDR3 region has the DNA TGTGCCAGCAGCGAACCTCGGGGGGAGAATTCACCCCTCCACTTT. This codes for CASSEPRGENSPLHF.

This chain joins TRBV29-1 and TRBJ2-2; D is perhaps TRBD1 (5 bases). The V gene lost 3 bases and the J gene lost 1 base, with 12 bases spanning the gap. CDR1 is SQVTM, CDR2 ANQGSEA, per germline. There are 15 residues in the CDR3. The CDR3 sequence is CSVELGHQNTGELFF. CDR3 bases: TGCAGCGTTGAGTTAGGACACCAGAACACCGGGGAGCTGTTTTTT.

V and J are TRBV5-1 and TRBJ2-1; D perhaps matches TRBD2 (7 bases). In germline, CDR1 is SGHRS, CDR2 YFSETQ. The CDR3 spans 16 residues. Trimming left V 0 bases short and J 8 bases short, with 18 bases between. The CDR3 here is CASSLEGGTLVYEQFF. The CDR3 DNA is TGCGCCAGCAGCTTGGAGGGGGGGACCCTCGTCTATGAGCAGTTCTTC.

CDR3 in amino acids: CASSSILAAISYNEQFF. CDR3 DNA: TGTGCCAGCAGCTCCATCCTAGCGGCAATTTCCTACAATGAGCAGTTCTTC. The chain joins TRBV7-2 to TRBJ2-1, with 7 nucleotides matching TRBD2. The CDR3 has 17 residues. Germline lookup yields CDR1 SGHTA and CDR2 FQGNSA. V gave up 4 bases and J gave up 1 base; unmatched junction bases: 10.

The V call is TRBV19, the J call TRBJ1-6; 7 bases map to TRBD1. There are 14 residues in the CDR3. V lost 5 bases to trimming and J lost 9 bases; unmatched junction nucleotides: 7. Germline V gene sequence: CDR1 LNHDA, CDR2 SQIVND (reference sequence). This chain's CDR3 is CASSPRQGGSPLHF. The CDR3, as DNA: TGTGCCAGTAGTCCTCGACAGGGTGGTTCACCCCTCCACTTT. Filled out from reference TRBV19 and TRBJ1-6, the complete variable domain reads DGGITQSPKYLFRKEGQNVTLSCEQNLNHDAMYWYRQDPGQGLRLIYYSQIVNDFQKGDIAEGYSVSREKKESFPLTVTSAQKNPTAFYLCASSPRQGGSPLHFGNGTRLTVT.

The chain recombines TRBV5-6 with TRBJ2-1; 7 bases agree with TRBD2. CDR3 length: 13 residues. Unmatched junction bases numbered 3, after V lost 0 bases and J lost 9 bases. Germline values: CDR1 SGHDT, CDR2 YYEEEE. CDR3 region: CASSLAGRGEQFF. For the CDR3, the DNA is TGTGCCAGCAGCTTGGCAGGGAGGGGTGAGCAGTTCTTC.

The chain is built from TRBV7-3 and TRBJ2-1; 9 nucleotides line up with TRBD2. The CDR3 extends over 16 amino acids. Per germline, CDR1 SGHTA and CDR2 FQGTGA. The V gene end was trimmed by 4 bases and the J gene end by 8 bases; junction bases not matched to a gene: 12. The CDR3 region has the DNA TGTGCCAGCAGCTCTGGCGGGGGGGCTAGTACGGATGAGCAGTTCTTC. As protein: CASSSGGGASTDEQFF. The full variable domain, rest sourced from reference TRBV7-3 and TRBJ2-1, is GAGVSQTPSNKVTEKGKYVELRCDPISGHTALYWYRQSLGQGPEFLIYFQGTGAADDSGLPNDRFFAVRPEGSVSTLKIQRTERGDSAVYLCASSSGGGASTDEQFFGPGTRLTVL.

The CDR3 DNA follows: TGCGCCAGCAGCTTGGCAGGTTACACTGAAGCTTTCTTT. This encodes CASSLAGYTEAFF. The genes are TRBV5-1 and TRBJ1-1; D gene uncertain. The V and J ends lost 0 bases and 3 bases respectively, with 6 bases between them. This CDR3 contains 13 residues. Germline V gene sequence: CDR1 SGHRS, CDR2 YFSETQ.

This chain connects TRBV7-3 to TRBJ2-5; 10 bases line up with TRBD1. With V trimmed by 3 bases and J by 5 bases, 6 bases remained unmatched. CDR3 length: 15 amino acids. The germline CDR1 and CDR2 sequences are SGHTA and FQGTGA. The CDR3 loop reads CASSFDRGREETQYF. The CDR3, as DNA: TGTGCCAGCAGCTTCGACAGGGGGCGGGAGGAGACCCAGTACTTC. The variable domain in full, completed from reference TRBV7-3 and TRBJ2-5, reads GAGVSQTPSNKVTEKGKYVELRCDPISGHTALYWYRQSLGQGPEFLIYFQGTGAADDSGLPNDRFFAVRPEGSVSTLKIQRTERGDSAVYLCASSFDRGREETQYFGPGTRLLVL.

Ten or more counts support this clone. The chain is built from TRBV29-1 and TRBJ2-7; D might be TRBD1 (6 bases). Germline values: CDR1 SQVTM, CDR2 ANQGSEA. Trimming cost V 7 bases and J 5 bases, with 15 bases left between them. This CDR3 is 12 amino acids long. CDR3 nucleotides: TGCAGCGCCCGGGGAGAGGGGGACGAGCAGTACGTC. It codes for CSARGEGDEQYV.

The gene calls are TRBV9 and TRBJ2-3; D may be TRBD2 (7 bases). This CDR3 contains 17 residues. The germline V gene encodes CDR1 SGDLS and CDR2 YYNGEE. The V end was cut by 0 bases, the J end by 0 bases, with 14 bases between. The CDR3 region is CASSVDSGGLSTDTQYF. The CDR3 nucleotides read TGTGCCAGCAGCGTAGATTCGGGGGGCCTTAGCACAGATACGCAGTATTTT. Drawing the rest from reference TRBV9 and TRBJ2-3, the complete variable domain is DSGVTQTPKHLITATGQRVTLRCSPRSGDLSVYWYQQSLDQGLQFLIQYYNGEERAKGNILERFSAQQFPDLHSELNLSSLELGDSALYFCASSVDSGGLSTDTQYFGPGTRLTVL.

As DNA, the CDR3 is TGTGCCAGCAGCCAGACCGGACTAGCAGAGGGGCAGTTCTTC. The encoded protein is CASSQTGLAEGQFF. The rearrangement uses TRBV4-2 and TRBJ2-1, with 8 bases lining up with TRBD2. The CDR3 sequence is 14 residues long. In germline, CDR1 is LGHNA, CDR2 YNFKEQ. V shed 3 bases, J shed 12 bases, and the junction held 10 bases outside the gene matches.

The chain has TRBV24-1 and TRBJ1-2; 9 bases agree with TRBD1. The junction had 3 bases not matched to a gene; V was cut back by 5 bases and J by 6 bases. The CDR3 length is 13 residues. The germline gives CDR1 KGHDR, CDR2 SFDVKD. The CDR3 loop reads CATSVGQGDGYTF. For the CDR3, the DNA is TGTGCCACCAGTGTGGGACAGGGCGATGGCTACACCTTC.

V and J are TRBV6-5 and TRBJ2-7, with D possibly TRBD2 on 5 matching bases. Germline CDR1 MNHEY, CDR2 SVGAGI. This CDR3 comprises 14 residues. The V end lost 4 bases, the J end lost 1 base, and 11 bases lay between the germline ends. The CDR3 sequence: CASSFIRRSYEQYV. CDR3 sequence (DNA): TGTGCCAGCAGTTTTATAAGGAGGTCCTACGAGCAGTACGTC.

The V and J genes are TRBV21-1 and TRBJ1-1. TRBV21-1 is described as a pseudogene. The CDR3 loop spans 16 amino acids. The CDR3 DNA sequence: TGTGCCAGCAGCAAAGTTACTGTGCGGATGAACACTGAAGCTTTCTTT. Residues: CASSKVTVRMNTEAFF.

This clone was seen a handful of times. The chain uses TRBV5-1 and TRBJ1-2; 8 nucleotides agree with TRBD1. The V gene end was trimmed by 4 bases and the J gene end by 2 bases; junction bases not matched to a gene: 4. In germline, CDR1 is SGHRS, CDR2 YFSETQ. The CDR3 spans 14 residues. The CDR3 DNA reads TGCGCCAGCAGCACTTCAGGGGGCAACTATGGCTACACCTTC. It translates to CASSTSGGNYGYTF.

This clone was seen just once. CDR3: CASSLSSGRYEQYF. The CDR3 DNA is TGTGCCAGCAGTTTGTCTAGCGGGAGGTACGAGCAGTACTTC. The chain combines TRBV28 with TRBJ2-7, with TRBD2 identical over 11 bases. Germline CDR1 MDHEN, CDR2 SYDVKM. CDR3 size: 14 residues. Losses at the gene ends were 3 bases for V and 4 bases for J; bases not matched to a gene: 2. The full variable domain, with the rest looked up from reference TRBV28 and TRBJ2-7, is DVKVTQSSRYLVKRTGEKVFLECVQDMDHENMFWYRQDPGLGLRLIYFSYDVKMKEKGDIPEGYSVSREKKERFSLILESASTNQTSMYLCASSLSSGRYEQYFGPGTRLTVT.